These 7 T cell receptor beta chains were all obtained from the same sample, sequenced in a study of blood T cell repertoires in COVID-19. Produced via immunoSEQ multiplex PCR; TCRdb's table is partial and in-frame only. The table lists some 150,000 clones, around 87% of them singletons. The sequenced sample was PBMCs or T cells enriched from blood (not recorded which). Receptors originate from a woman in her twenties or thirties with acute COVID-19.

The chain links TRBV20-1 to TRBJ1-1; perhaps TRBD1 as D (6 bases). The V end was cut by 6 bases, the J end by 10 bases, with 15 bases between. The CDR3 length is 11 residues. In germline, CDR1 is DFQATT, CDR2 SNEGSKA (reference sequence). The CDR3 DNA follows: TGCAGTGCAACTTCAGGGGTCGGAGCTTTCTTT. Protein: CSATSGVGAFF.

The rearrangement links TRBV28 to TRBJ1-2; D remains unclear. Germline V CDR1 and CDR2: MDHEN, SYDVKM. The CDR3 totals 12 residues. Trimming took off 4 bases at V and 5 bases at J, with 8 bases between the two ends. The CDR3 DNA follows: TGTGCCAGCAGTTCGCAGGTGTATGGCTACACCTTC. As protein: CASSSQVYGYTF.

The chain employs TRBV12-5 and TRBJ2-7; 13 bases agree with TRBD2. V lost 3 bases to trimming and J lost 0 bases; unmatched junction nucleotides: 8. CDR3 length: 18 residues. Germline-derived CDR1 and CDR2 are LGHNT and FRNRAP. The DNA of the CDR3 is TGTGCTAGTGGTTTCCCCGGGACTAGCGGGGATAGCTCCTACGAGCAGTACTTC. Translating it yields CASGFPGTSGDSSYEQYF.

The chain employs TRBV4-3 and TRBJ2-7; maybe TRBD1 (6 bases). In germline, CDR1 is LGHNA, CDR2 YSLEER. The V end lost 0 bases, the J end lost 6 bases, and 15 bases lay between the germline ends. The CDR3 has 15 residues. The CDR3 region is CASSQELQGTSEQYF. The CDR3 nucleotides are TGCGCCAGCAGCCAAGAATTACAAGGGACAAGCGAGCAGTACTTC.

The chain combines TRBV27 with TRBJ2-3; TRBD1 might be the D (5 bases). With 5 bases removed from V and 2 bases from J, the gap between germline ends came to 11 bases. Germline CDR1 MNHEY, CDR2 SMNVEV (reference sequence). The CDR3 has 14 residues. CDR3 bases: TGTGCCAGCAGTACGACAGAGCACACAGATACGCAGTATTTT. It translates to CASSTTEHTDTQYF.

This clone was detected a few times. This sequence joins TRBV29-1 and TRBJ2-1; 9 bases are a match to TRBD1. The CDR3 loop spans 13 amino acids. V lost 4 bases, J lost 8 bases, and 6 bases stayed unmatched. From germline, CDR1 is SQVTM and CDR2 ANQGSEA. CDR3 loop: CSVGWTGADEQFF. The CDR3 DNA reads as TGCAGCGTTGGGTGGACAGGGGCCGATGAGCAGTTCTTC.

This clone is a singleton in its sample. The J gene is TRBJ2-7, the V gene TRBV15; 8 bases agree with TRBD1. The CDR3 runs to 14 residues. The junction had 7 bases not matched to a gene; V was cut back by 4 bases and J by 5 bases. Germline CDR1 is LNHNV and CDR2 is YYDKDF (reference sequence). DNA for the CDR3: TGTGCCACCAGCATACTGACAGGGGTAAACGAGCAGTACTTC. Its protein product is CATSILTGVNEQYF. Combining the CDR3 with reference TRBV15 and TRBJ2-7 gives the whole variable domain DAMVIQNPRYQVTQFGKPVTLSCSQTLNHNVMYWYQQKSSQAPKLLFHYYDKDFNNEADTPDNFQSRRPNTSFCFLDIRSPGLGDTAMYLCATSILTGVNEQYFGPGTRLTVT.